The present T cell receptor beta chain was sequenced within a study of identifying expanded T cells in peripheral blood. Collection occurred without any documented infections or immune events in donors. Sequencing used immunoSEQ multiplex PCR; TCRdb keeps in-frame clones, though not all of them. This sample yields roughly 96,000 clones, of which roughly 90% are seen a single time; around 5.9% belongs to the top ten. The source is a person between 18 and 69 years old in good health. Input material: blood.

The CDR3 is CASSLADGRGHEQFF. The CDR3 region has the DNA TGCGCCAGCAGCTTGGCTGACGGACGAGGACATGAGCAGTTCTTC. This chain uses TRBV5-1 with TRBJ2-1; D is undetermined. The germline V and J ends were trimmed by 0 bases and 8 bases, with 15 bases remaining between them. Per the germline V gene, CDR1 is SGHRS and CDR2 is YFSETQ. The CDR3 extends over 15 amino acids.